What follows are 23 T cell receptor beta chains derived from one specimen sequenced in a study of somatic mutations in cytotoxic T cells in rheumatoid arthritis. Assay used: immunoSEQ multiplex PCR; TCRdb lists only in-frame clones, some missing. The sample lists about 5,000 clones, roughly 80% seen once, with 3.5% to 5% in the top ten. Sample: CD8+ T cells sorted from blood. The receptors shown here come from an adult with rheumatoid arthritis.

This clone was recorded once. This chain links TRBV19 with TRBJ2-7; no definite D call. This CDR3 is built from 14 residues. V was shortened by 0 bases and J by 4 bases, with 10 bases between the two germline ends. CDR1 is LNHDA and CDR2 is SQIVND in the germline V gene (reference sequence). The CDR3 protein is CASSIDFGRYEQYF. Written as DNA, the CDR3 is TGTGCCAGTAGTATAGATTTCGGCAGGTACGAGCAGTACTTC.

This rearrangement joins TRBV7-6 to TRBJ1-1; unclear D gene. Deletions cut 1 base from V and 4 bases from J, with 10 bases between. The CDR3 loop spans 14 amino acids. Germline lookup yields CDR1 SGHVS and CDR2 FNYEAQ. The CDR3 spells CASSLEAFGTEAFF. In DNA form, the CDR3 reads TGTGCCAGCAGCTTAGAGGCCTTCGGCACTGAAGCTTTCTTT.

The chain recombines TRBV9 with TRBJ2-1; either TRBD1 or TRBD2 may supply D (7 bases each). This CDR3 region has 15 residues. Trimming took 4 bases from V and 7 from J, leaving 18 bases between them. Germline V lookup: CDR1 SGDLS, CDR2 YYNGEE. DNA of the CDR3: TGTGCCAGCAGCCAGGGGGGAGGGGCATGGAATGAGCAGTTCTTC. Protein: CASSQGGGAWNEQFF. Based on the CDR3 plus reference TRBV9 and TRBJ2-1, the full variable domain is DSGVTQTPKHLITATGQRVTLRCSPRSGDLSVYWYQQSLDQGLQFLIQYYNGEERAKGNILERFSAQQFPDLHSELNLSSLELGDSALYFCASSQGGGAWNEQFFGPGTRLTVL.

V usage is TRBV4-3 and J usage is TRBJ2-6; D perhaps matches TRBD2 (5 bases). Trimming shortened V by 0 bases and J by 1 base, and 10 bases separated the two germline ends. CDR3 size: 17 residues. Looked up from germline, CDR1 is LGHNA and CDR2 is YSLEER. CDR3 in DNA: TGCGCCAGCAGCCAAGATACCGGAGGTTCTGGGGCCAACGTCCTGACTTTC. Its protein product is CASSQDTGGSGANVLTF.

The chain employs TRBV27 and TRBJ2-7; D is perhaps TRBD1 (5 bases). The ends were cut back, 6 bases at V and 2 bases at J, with 17 bases in the middle. The CDR3 consists of 15 residues. Germline lookup yields CDR1 MNHEY and CDR2 SMNVEV (reference sequence). The CDR3 protein is CASRSQGVEAYEQYF. CDR3 bases: TGTGCCAGCAGATCTCAAGGGGTCGAAGCCTACGAGCAGTACTTC.

The V call is TRBV7-8, the J call TRBJ2-7, with D tentatively TRBD1 (6 bases). This CDR3 has 16 residues. V was trimmed by 5 bases and J by 3 bases, leaving 20 bases between them. The germline V gene encodes CDR1 SGHVS and CDR2 FQNEAQ. CDR3 protein: CASSRPPGTPGYEQYF. The CDR3 nucleotides are TGTGCCAGCAGCAGGCCTCCCGGGACACCTGGCTACGAGCAGTACTTC.

The V and J genes are TRBV6-1 and TRBJ1-3, with D hard to call. The CDR3 sequence is 16 residues long. Germline values: CDR1 MNHNS, CDR2 SASEGT. V lost 2 bases and J lost 6, with 17 bases in between. The CDR3 nucleotides read TGTGCCAGCAGTGAATTCACCAGAGGCTTTCCAAACACCATATATTTT. Protein product: CASSEFTRGFPNTIYF.

This clone was seen just once. The chain recombines TRBV7-9 with TRBJ2-1, with TRBD2 identical over 7 bases. J lost 5 bases, V lost 6 bases, and 19 bases had no gene match. Germline assignment: CDR1 SEHNR and CDR2 FQNEAQ (reference sequence). This CDR3 comprises 18 residues. The chain's CDR3 is CASREGHLAGAQNNEQFF. In DNA form, the CDR3 reads TGTGCCAGCAGGGAGGGTCATTTGGCGGGAGCCCAAAACAATGAGCAGTTCTTC.

The V call is TRBV6-4, the J call TRBJ2-3; 8 nucleotides agree with TRBD2. The germline V gene has CDR1 MRHNA and CDR2 SNTAGT. V trimming: 4 bases; J trimming: 1 base; junction bases outside the gene matches: 4. This CDR3 spans 15 amino acids. The CDR3 DNA is TGTGCCAGCAGTGCCAGAGCGGGAGGCACAGATACGCAGTATTTT. This sequence encodes CASSARAGGTDTQYF.

The chain uses TRBV10-1 and TRBJ2-1, with a tentative D call TRBD1 (6 bases). The CDR3 loop spans 14 amino acids. CDR1 WNHNN and CDR2 SYGVQD come from the germline V gene (reference sequence). V shed 6 bases and J shed 5 bases, with 14 bases lying between them. The CDR3 nucleotides read TGCGCCAGCAGCCGGGACACAGTCAACAATGAGCAGTTCTTC. This sequence encodes CASSRDTVNNEQFF.

The CDR3 loop is CASSPPLSGHYEQYF. The CDR3 nucleotides read TGTGCCAGCAGCCCCCCCCTTAGCGGGCACTACGAGCAGTACTTC. The chain couples TRBV7-9 to TRBJ2-7, with 7 bases fitting TRBD2. The CDR3 is 15 amino acids. Germline CDR1 is SEHNR and CDR2 is FQNEAQ (reference sequence). Germline trimming cut 5 bases from V and 3 bases from J; bases unmatched to any gene: 10.

The chain couples TRBV13 to TRBJ2-5; 7 bases line up with TRBD2. J was trimmed by 0 bases and V by 8 bases; bases with no gene match: 6. From germline, CDR1 is PRHDT and CDR2 FYEKMQ (reference sequence). This CDR3 contains 14 residues. CDR3 DNA: TGTGCCAGCTCTTTGGGGGGGTACCAAGAGACCCAGTACTTC. Translating gives CASSLGGYQETQYF.

CDR3 sequence (DNA): TGTGCCAGCAGTGAACCGAGGACTAGCGGGAGCTCCTACAATGAGCAGTTCTTC. Translating gives CASSEPRTSGSSYNEQFF. The gene calls are TRBV2 and TRBJ2-1; TRBD2 agrees at 13 bases. Germline V CDR1 and CDR2: SNHLY, FYNNEI. The trim removed 2 bases at V and 0 bases at J, leaving 4 bases unmatched. CDR3 size: 18 residues.

This chain joins TRBV9 and TRBJ2-3; TRBD1 aligns across 7 bases. This CDR3 has 16 residues. J gave up 4 bases and V 4 bases, and 12 bases lay outside the gene matches. Germline lookup yields CDR1 SGDLS and CDR2 YYNGEE. The DNA of the CDR3 is TGTGCCAGCAGCCTTAGACAGGGAGCGGTCCCAGATACGCAGTATTTT. It codes for CASSLRQGAVPDTQYF.

This clone was detected once. This chain joins TRBV10-2 and TRBJ1-5; D unresolved. Germline assignment: CDR1 WSHSY and CDR2 SAAADI. This CDR3 is built from 14 residues. V gave up 1 base and J gave up 5 bases, with 9 bases separating them. CDR3 region: CASSEFNVDQPQHF. The CDR3 bases are TGCGCCAGCAGTGAGTTTAACGTAGATCAGCCCCAGCATTTT.

J is TRBJ1-4 and V is TRBV27; D gene uncertain. Germline loops: CDR1 MNHEY, CDR2 SMNVEV (reference sequence). This CDR3 contains 13 residues. Trimming shortened V by 10 bases and J by 0 bases, and 9 bases separated the two germline ends. The CDR3 protein is CATSFATNEKLFF. CDR3 nucleotide sequence: TGTGCCACGTCATTTGCAACTAATGAAAAACTGTTTTTT.

V is TRBV7-8 and J is TRBJ2-1; 8 nucleotides align to TRBD1. CDR1 is SGHVS, CDR2 FQNEAQ, per germline. With 5 bases clipped from V and 6 bases from J, the junction kept 12 bases outside the gene matches. The CDR3 is 16 amino acids. The CDR3 reads CASSRTGTGLFNEQFF. The CDR3 nucleotides are TGTGCCAGCAGCCGTACCGGGACAGGCCTTTTCAATGAGCAGTTCTTC.

The J gene is TRBJ2-5, the V gene TRBV7-6, with TRBD2 matching over 11 bases. The germline V gene encodes CDR1 SGHVS and CDR2 FNYEAQ. This CDR3 region has 17 residues. Trimming took 0 bases from V and 3 from J; bases not matched to a gene: 6. This CDR3 reads CASSLAFLTSGKETQYF. CDR3 DNA: TGTGCCAGCAGCTTAGCCTTTTTGACTAGCGGGAAAGAGACCCAGTACTTC.

The chain joins TRBV6-1 to TRBJ1-4; TRBD1 matches at 7 bases. The CDR3 has 14 amino acids. Germline lookup yields CDR1 MNHNS and CDR2 SASEGT. J gave up 4 bases and V 6 bases, and 5 bases lay outside the gene matches. This CDR3 reads CASSVTGDNEKLFF. For the CDR3, the DNA is TGTGCCAGCAGCGTTACAGGGGATAATGAAAAACTGTTTTTT.

The chain couples TRBV13 to TRBJ2-2; the D is unclear. The germline V gene has CDR1 PRHDT and CDR2 FYEKMQ (reference sequence). V lost 5 bases to trimming and J lost 4 bases, with 8 bases between them. This CDR3 spans 13 amino acids. The CDR3 is CASSPSSTGELFF. Here the CDR3 DNA reads TGTGCCAGCAGCCCATCTAGCACCGGGGAGCTGTTTTTT.

The V gene is TRBV6-1, the J gene TRBJ2-5; 10 nucleotides agree with TRBD2. V lost 1 base and J lost 8; bases outside the gene matches: 7. The CDR3 runs to 15 residues. Germline V gene data show CDR1 as MNHNS and CDR2 as SASEGT. The CDR3 spells CASSEEPSGSSTQYF. CDR3 bases: TGTGCCAGCAGTGAAGAGCCTAGCGGGAGTTCCACCCAGTACTTC.

The chain recombines TRBV4-1 with TRBJ2-3, with D tentatively TRBD2 (5 bases). The CDR3 is 15 amino acids. V lost 7 bases to trimming and J lost 1 base, with 15 bases between them. Per germline, CDR1 MGHRA and CDR2 YSYEKL. CDR3 nucleotide sequence: TGCGCCAGCACTTGGTTCAGCGGACGCACAGATACGCAGTATTTT. Its translation: CASTWFSGRTDTQYF.

CDR3: CASSPGPKQYEQYF. The CDR3 region has the DNA TGTGCCAGCAGCCCGGGACCGAAACAGTACGAGCAGTACTTC. V usage is TRBV7-9 and J usage is TRBJ2-7, with D perhaps given as TRBD1 or TRBD2 (5 bases each). Trimming cost V 5 bases and J 4 bases, with 15 bases left between them. Germline V gene sequence: CDR1 SEHNR, CDR2 FQNEAQ (reference sequence). The CDR3 is made up of 14 amino acids. The whole variable domain, remainder taken from reference TRBV7-9 and TRBJ2-7, is DTGVSQNPRHKITKRGQNVTFRCDPISEHNRLYWYRQTLGQGPEFLTYFQNEAQLEKSRLLSDRFSAERPKGSFSTLEIQRTEQGDSAMYLCASSPGPKQYEQYFGPGTRLTVT.